This T cell receptor beta chain comes out of a study of cytomegalovirus exposure and HLA in healthy donors. Study-level points and caveats: Listed as cytomegalovirus-associated were 150 or so TCR beta chains.

The CDR3 extends over 15 amino acids. The ends were cut back, 1 base at V and 5 bases at J, with 12 bases in the middle. The V gene's germline CDR1 is MGHDK and CDR2 SYGVNS. The repertoire was sequenced with immunoSEQ multiplex PCR; TCRdb's copy has only in-frame clones and lacks some. The sample has about 360,000 clones, roughly 89% seen once. In the case of this clone: What it recognizes is unknown.

Sample: PBMCs. The rearrangement joins TRBV25-1 to TRBJ2-1; perhaps TRBD2 as D (6 bases). The clonotype originates from a woman aged 18-29 years in good health and CMV-seronegative. CDR3 amino acids: CASSEFRLDNNEQFF. The CDR3 bases are TGTGCCAGCAGTGAATTTAGACTAGACAACAATGAGCAGTTCTTC.